The source of this T cell receptor (beta chain) is a study of beta chain features in type 1 diabetes. Investigators reverse transcribed all isolated RNA, so they sequenced expressed TCRB transcripts. Produced via immunoSEQ multiplex PCR; TCRdb's table is partial and in-frame only. The sample has 640,000 or so clones, more than 13% seen once. Points on this clone: As yet, its antigen is unknown.

The germline gives CDR1 SEHNR, CDR2 FQNEAQ (reference sequence). Trimming took off 3 bases at V and 4 bases at J, with 13 bases between the two ends. This CDR3 comprises 15 residues. Findings and caveats of the study: Within each of all four CD4+ subsets, Type 1 diabetes patients had TCRB CDR3s that were moderately but significantly shorter.

This receptor was obtained from a man aged 18 to 35 with type 1 diabetes. The chain links TRBV7-9 to TRBJ1-5; perhaps TRBD1 as D (6 bases). The sequencing input was naive CD4+ T cells from blood. CDR3 region: CASSFEGTPNQPQHF. The CDR3 nucleotides are TGTGCCAGCAGCTTCGAGGGGACACCAAATCAGCCCCAGCATTTT.